This T cell receptor beta chain is drawn from a study of T cells in Graves' hyperthyroidism and ophthalmopathy. Study-wide results and caveats: The blood repertoire included most of the expanded thyroid clonotypes above 0.001. Classification by a 13 V-J model distinguished ophthalmopathy from stable hyperthyroidism.

It was uncontrolled infection, other autoimmune disease, pregnancy or lactation that excluded patients. The PBMCs studied were ones that came from approximately 9.9 ml fresh peripheral blood. RNA transcripts yielded amplified TCR beta CDR3 regions. Initially, a first-round RT-PCR of the TCR CDR3 employed the HTBI primer set. TCRdb re-called the multiplex PCR reads with MiXCR, one entry per CDR3 protein. The sample yields around 690,000 distinct CDR3 sequences, approximately 15% seen once. Points on this clonotype: What it binds is unknown.

Germline values: CDR1 SEHNR, CDR2 FQNEAQ (reference sequence). V lost 0 bases to trimming and J lost 7 bases, with 7 bases between them. This CDR3 is built from 13 residues. The chain joins TRBV7-9 to TRBJ2-1, with D perhaps TRBD1 or TRBD2 (5 bases each). The clonotype was recovered from a man over 45 with Graves' hyperthyroidism. Source material: blood. The CDR3 sequence is CASSLAWGNEQFF. The CDR3 DNA reads as TGTGCCAGCAGCTTAGCGTGGGGGAATGAGCAGTTCTTC.